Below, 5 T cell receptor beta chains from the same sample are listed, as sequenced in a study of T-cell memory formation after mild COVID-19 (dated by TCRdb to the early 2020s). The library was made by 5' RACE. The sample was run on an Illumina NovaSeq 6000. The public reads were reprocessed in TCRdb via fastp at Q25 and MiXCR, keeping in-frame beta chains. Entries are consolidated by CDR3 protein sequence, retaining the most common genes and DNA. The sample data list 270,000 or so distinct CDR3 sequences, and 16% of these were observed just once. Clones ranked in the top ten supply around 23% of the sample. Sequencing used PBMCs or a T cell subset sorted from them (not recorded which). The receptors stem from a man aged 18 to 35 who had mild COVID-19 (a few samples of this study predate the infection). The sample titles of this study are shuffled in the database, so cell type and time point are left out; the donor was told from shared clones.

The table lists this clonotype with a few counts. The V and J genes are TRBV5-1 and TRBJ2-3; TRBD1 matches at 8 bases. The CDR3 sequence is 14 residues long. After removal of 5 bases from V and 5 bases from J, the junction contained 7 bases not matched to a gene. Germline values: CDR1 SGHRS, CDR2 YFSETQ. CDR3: CASSWTGREDTQYF. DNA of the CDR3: TGCGCCAGCAGTTGGACAGGGCGCGAAGATACGCAGTATTTT.

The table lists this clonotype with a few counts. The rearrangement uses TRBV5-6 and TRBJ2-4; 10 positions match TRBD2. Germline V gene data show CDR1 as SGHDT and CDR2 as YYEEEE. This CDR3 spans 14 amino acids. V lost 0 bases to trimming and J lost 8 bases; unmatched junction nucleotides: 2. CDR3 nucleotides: TGTGCCAGCAGCTTGGTGGGGACTAGCGACATTCAGTACTTC. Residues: CASSLVGTSDIQYF. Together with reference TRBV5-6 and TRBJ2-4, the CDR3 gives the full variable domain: DAGVTQSPTHLIKTRGQQVTLRCSPKSGHDTVSWYQQALGQGPQFIFQYYEEEERQRGNFPDRFSGHQFPNYSSELNVNALLLGDSALYLCASSLVGTSDIQYFGAGTRLSVL.

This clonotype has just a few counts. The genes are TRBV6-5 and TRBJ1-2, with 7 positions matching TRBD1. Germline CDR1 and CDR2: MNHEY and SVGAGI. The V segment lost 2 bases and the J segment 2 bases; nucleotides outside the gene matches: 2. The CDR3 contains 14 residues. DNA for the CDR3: TGTGCCAGCAGTTACCTGGACAGGAACTATGGCTACACCTTC. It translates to CASSYLDRNYGYTF.

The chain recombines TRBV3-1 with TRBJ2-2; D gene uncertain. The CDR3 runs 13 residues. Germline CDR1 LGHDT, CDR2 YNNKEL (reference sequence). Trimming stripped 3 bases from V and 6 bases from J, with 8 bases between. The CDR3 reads CASSHPWAGELFF. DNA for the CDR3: TGTGCCAGCAGCCACCCCTGGGCCGGGGAGCTGTTTTTT.

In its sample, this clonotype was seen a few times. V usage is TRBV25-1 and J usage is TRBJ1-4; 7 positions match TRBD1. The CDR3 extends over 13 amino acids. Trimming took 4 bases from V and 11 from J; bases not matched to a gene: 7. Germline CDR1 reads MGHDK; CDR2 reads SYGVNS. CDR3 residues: CASSAYQGVKLFF. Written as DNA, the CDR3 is TGTGCCAGCAGTGCTTATCAGGGGGTGAAACTGTTTTTT.